A single sample is the source of the 28 T cell receptor beta chains below, sequenced in a study of cytomegalovirus exposure and HLA in healthy donors. With 60 Vbeta and 13 Jbeta primers, the PCR was carried out. Generated by immunoSEQ multiplex PCR, the TCRdb table keeps only in-frame clones and is missing some. The sample lists about 120,000 clones, around 62% seen once, with over 8.5% in the top ten. The sequencing input was PBMCs. These receptors were obtained from a woman in her 40s in good health and CMV-seropositive.

The chain recombines TRBV19 with TRBJ2-1, with D unresolved. Trimming took off 5 bases at V and 5 bases at J, with 13 bases between the two ends. The CDR3 has 14 residues. CDR1 and CDR2 from the germline V gene are LNHDA and SQIVND (reference sequence). The CDR3 DNA sequence: TGTGCCAGTAGTCTAAGAGGAATGCACAATGAGCAGTTCTTC. It is translated as CASSLRGMHNEQFF.

The gene calls are TRBV29-1 and TRBJ2-7, with 7 positions matching TRBD1. The germline gives CDR1 SQVTM, CDR2 ANQGSEA. V lost 4 bases and J lost 0; bases outside the gene matches: 12. The CDR3 covers 16 residues. CDR3 loop: CSVGRTQGDLSYEQYF. In DNA, the CDR3 is TGCAGCGTTGGGAGGACTCAGGGGGATCTCTCCTACGAGCAGTACTTC.

The chain employs TRBV6-5 and TRBJ2-5; 11 bases line up with TRBD2. The assigned J gene may be wrong: the sequence end matches TRBJ2-7 better. The germline gives CDR1 MNHEY, CDR2 SVGAGI. The CDR3 has 14 residues. As DNA, the CDR3 is TGTGCCAGCAGTCGTACTAGCGGGAGAAACGAGCAGTACTTC. Amino acids: CASSRTSGRNEQYF.

This sequence joins TRBV27 and TRBJ1-1; possibly TRBD1 for D (6 bases). This CDR3 is 15 amino acids long. Germline V gene lookup returns CDR1 MNHEY and CDR2 SMNVEV (reference sequence). Trimming pared 8 bases from V and 7 bases from J, leaving 23 bases between. The chain's CDR3 is CASHTGTSVRDEAFF. The CDR3 DNA is TGTGCCAGCCACACAGGGACCTCCGTAAGGGATGAAGCTTTCTTT.

A few counts support this clone. This chain connects TRBV29-1 to TRBJ2-7, with 10 positions matching TRBD2. The CDR3 loop spans 15 amino acids. The J segment lost 3 bases and the V segment lost 4 bases, leaving 9 bases of the junction unmatched. Germline assignment: CDR1 SQVTM and CDR2 ANQGSEA. CDR3 residues: CSVAGPSGRVYEQYF. In nucleotides, the CDR3 is TGCAGCGTTGCGGGACCTAGCGGGAGAGTCTACGAGCAGTACTTC.

The rearrangement links TRBV6-5 to TRBJ1-1; TRBD1 might be the D (5 bases). From germline, CDR1 is MNHEY and CDR2 SVGAGI. The CDR3 is 13 amino acids. Trimming removed 2 bases from V and 5 bases from J, with 9 bases in between. CDR3 amino acids: CASSYDSGTEAFF. The CDR3, as DNA: TGTGCCAGCAGTTACGACAGTGGGACTGAAGCTTTCTTT.

This chain connects TRBV29-1 to TRBJ1-1; no definite D call. CDR3 length equals 14 residues. Trimming took 4 bases from V and 0 from J, leaving 12 bases between them. CDR1 is SQVTM, CDR2 ANQGSEA, per germline. The CDR3 coding sequence is TGCAGCGTTGTTAATCCGGTCATGAACACTGAAGCTTTCTTT. It codes for CSVVNPVMNTEAFF.

This clone has a single count. The chain uses TRBV11-2 and TRBJ2-7; D may be TRBD1 (5 bases). Trimming removed 5 bases from V and 5 bases from J, with 13 bases in between. The CDR3 length is 13 residues. Germline lookup yields CDR1 SGHAT and CDR2 FQNNGV. This chain's CDR3 is CASSQWTSDEQYF. CDR3 nucleotide sequence: TGTGCCAGCAGCCAGTGGACAAGCGACGAGCAGTACTTC.

This clone was observed a few times. This sequence joins TRBV29-1 and TRBJ1-1; D gene unclear. This CDR3 spans 13 amino acids. The germline V and J ends were trimmed by 5 bases and 4 bases, with 14 bases remaining between them. Looked up from germline, CDR1 is SQVTM and CDR2 is ANQGSEA. The CDR3, as DNA: TGCAGCGTTCGCCCGGTGTTGATCACTGAAGCTTTCTTT. This encodes CSVRPVLITEAFF.

This clone came up a few times. The V gene is TRBV11-2, the J gene TRBJ2-7; 10 positions match TRBD2. Germline lookup yields CDR1 SGHAT and CDR2 FQNNGV. The CDR3 runs 14 residues. Germline trimming cut 5 bases from V and 7 bases from J; bases unmatched to any gene: 8. CDR3 residues: CASSHKAGGVEQYF. The CDR3 coding sequence is TGTGCCAGCAGCCATAAAGCGGGAGGGGTTGAGCAGTACTTC.

This clone was counted a single time. The gene calls are TRBV2 and TRBJ2-6; D is unclear. The CDR3 contains 14 residues. Trimming left V 5 bases short and J 0 bases short, with 5 bases between. Per the germline V gene, CDR1 is SNHLY and CDR2 is FYNNEI. The CDR3 protein is CASSLNSGANVLTF. The CDR3, as DNA: TGTGCCAGCAGTTTAAACTCTGGGGCCAACGTCCTGACTTTC.

The V call is TRBV29-1, the J call TRBJ2-7, with TRBD1 as a possible D gene (6 bases). Per the germline V gene, CDR1 is SQVTM and CDR2 is ANQGSEA. V was shortened by 6 bases and J by 5 bases, with 23 bases between the two germline ends. The length of the CDR3 is 15 residues. The CDR3 reads CSVKFRGQLRDEQYF. Here the CDR3 DNA reads TGCAGCGTCAAATTTCGGGGACAACTCAGGGACGAGCAGTACTTC.

The gene calls are TRBV5-5 and TRBJ2-5, with TRBD2 matching 7 bases. This CDR3 has 13 residues. Unmatched junction bases numbered 5, after V lost 5 bases and J lost 4 bases. Germline V gene data show CDR1 as SGHKS and CDR2 as YYEKEE (reference sequence). CDR3 sequence: CASSWTSGETQYF. The CDR3 DNA reads TGTGCCAGCAGTTGGACTAGTGGAGAGACCCAGTACTTC. Full variable domain (missing parts from reference TRBV5-5 and TRBJ2-5): DAGVTQSPTHLIKTRGQQVTLRCSPISGHKSVSWYQQVLGQGPQFIFQYYEKEERGRGNFPDRFSARQFPNYSSELNVNALLLGDSALYLCASSWTSGETQYFGPGTRLLVL.

This clone was counted a few times. The V call is TRBV15, the J call TRBJ1-1, with unresolved D. CDR1 and CDR2 (germline): LNHNV, YYDKDF (reference sequence). This CDR3 has 15 residues. The ends were cut back, 1 base at V and 4 bases at J, with 13 bases in the middle. The CDR3 DNA sequence: TGTGCCACCAGCAGAGTAGGTGTGGCGGGCACTGAAGCTTTCTTT. Translation: CATSRVGVAGTEAFF.

The CDR3 DNA reads as TGTGCCAGCAGCTTAGTGGGACAGGGGGCTCAGCCCCAGCATTTT. It is translated as CASSLVGQGAQPQHF. The chain recombines TRBV7-9 with TRBJ1-5; 12 bases match TRBD1. With V trimmed by 1 base and J by 6 bases, 1 base remained unmatched. The CDR3 is made up of 15 amino acids. CDR1 is SEHNR, CDR2 FQNEAQ, per germline (reference sequence).

The chain joins TRBV4-2 to TRBJ2-5, with TRBD2 identical over 13 bases. Germline-derived CDR1 and CDR2 are LGHNA and YNFKEQ. The CDR3 has 19 residues. J lost 1 base, V lost 1 base, and 9 bases had no gene match. The CDR3 reads CASSQAGTSGANAQETQYF. The CDR3 nucleotides read TGTGCCAGCAGCCAAGCGGGGACTAGCGGGGCCAATGCCCAAGAGACCCAGTACTTC.

Turning to this clone: The germline gene is not matched at one end of the junction; a read error may be the cause. Other DNA sequences within the sample encode an identical CDR3. The chain has TRBV9 and TRBJ2-7, with 9 bases fitting TRBD2. CDR3 size: 16 residues. Germline CDR1 reads SGDLS; CDR2 reads YYNGEE. The CDR3 here is CASSVLGTSTEYEQYF. As DNA, the CDR3 is TGCGCCAGCAGCGTCCTCGGGACTAGCACCGAGTACGAGCAGTACTTC. Together with reference TRBV9 and TRBJ2-7, the CDR3 gives the full variable domain: DSGVTQTPKHLITATGQRVTLRCSPRSGDLSVYWYQQSLDQGLQFLIQYYNGEERAKGNILERFSAQQFPDLHSELNLSSLELGDSALYFCASSVLGTSTEYEQYFGPGTRLTVT.

The rearrangement joins TRBV19 to TRBJ1-1; a weak D match, TRBD1 (5 bases). Trimming left V 5 bases short and J 0 bases short, with 13 bases between. The germline V gene has CDR1 LNHDA and CDR2 SQIVND (reference sequence). This CDR3 has 15 amino acids. CDR3 nucleotide sequence: TGTGCCAGTAGTCCTAGACAGTCTATGAACACTGAAGCTTTCTTT. The encoded protein is CASSPRQSMNTEAFF.

The chain employs TRBV7-9 and TRBJ1-2; 10 positions agree with TRBD1. The CDR3 runs 15 residues. Per germline, CDR1 SEHNR and CDR2 FQNEAQ (reference sequence). J lost 6 bases, V lost 5 bases, and 9 bases had no gene match. The CDR3 sequence: CASSTWDRGWDGYTF. In nucleotides, the CDR3 is TGTGCCAGCAGCACTTGGGACAGGGGATGGGATGGCTACACCTTC.

J is TRBJ2-2 and V is TRBV4-3; D gene ambiguous. CDR3 length equals 13 residues. V lost 3 bases, J lost 2 bases, and 4 bases lay in between. The V gene's germline CDR1 is LGHNA and CDR2 YSLEER. CDR3 sequence: CASSHSNTGELFF. CDR3 sequence (DNA): TGCGCCAGCAGCCACTCCAACACCGGGGAGCTGTTTTTT.

The CDR3 DNA reads as TGTGCCACCAGCAGAGATTTCTCACTAGGGTCGGGGGGGATAACTAATGAAAAACTGTTTTTT. It specifies CATSRDFSLGSGGITNEKLFF. This rearrangement joins TRBV15 to TRBJ1-4, with TRBD1 as a possible D gene (5 bases). Trimming shortened V by 0 bases and J by 1 base, and 24 bases separated the two germline ends. Looked up from germline, CDR1 is LNHNV and CDR2 is YYDKDF (reference sequence). This CDR3 contains 21 residues.

The chain couples TRBV4-3 to TRBJ2-1; the match to TRBD2 covers 9 bases. Looked up from germline, CDR1 is LGHNA and CDR2 is YSLEER. Trimming took 0 bases from V and 2 from J; bases not matched to a gene: 5. The CDR3 has 17 amino acids. CDR3 sequence: CASSQDVASGTYNEQFF. CDR3 coding DNA: TGCGCCAGCAGCCAAGATGTGGCTAGCGGGACCTACAATGAGCAGTTCTTC.

The chain couples TRBV7-9 to TRBJ2-7; the D gene is possibly TRBD1 (7 bases). Germline loops: CDR1 SEHNR, CDR2 FQNEAQ (reference sequence). The CDR3 totals 15 residues. V gave up 5 bases and J gave up 0 bases, with 14 bases separating them. The CDR3 DNA is TGTGCCAGCAGCGCGGGCCAGGGGGGCTCCTACGAGCAGTACTTC. Residues: CASSAGQGGSYEQYF.

This chain connects TRBV10-3 to TRBJ2-5, with 7 bases matching TRBD1. CDR3 size: 14 residues. J gave up 5 bases and V 7 bases, and 10 bases lay outside the gene matches. Germline V CDR1 and CDR2: ENHRY, SYGVKD. The CDR3 here is CAIKETGPLETQYF. The CDR3 nucleotides read TGTGCCATCAAAGAGACAGGGCCCCTGGAGACCCAGTACTTC.

This clone turned up a few times. CDR3 loop: CASSQFRVEKLFF. DNA of the CDR3: TGTGCCAGCAGCCAGTTTCGGGTTGAGAAACTGTTTTTT. The V call is TRBV4-2, the J call TRBJ1-4; D call uncertain. The CDR3 runs 13 residues. Trimming took off 3 bases at V and 11 bases at J, with 13 bases between the two ends. Germline loops: CDR1 LGHNA, CDR2 YNFKEQ.

The chain combines TRBV5-6 with TRBJ1-1, with 10 bases lining up with TRBD1. Germline assignment: CDR1 SGHDT and CDR2 YYEEEE. V lost 1 base and J lost 10; bases outside the gene matches: 10. CDR3 size: 15 residues. The CDR3 nucleotides read TGTGCCAGCAGCTTGCCTTTGACAGGGGGCGAGGGAGCTTTCTTT. Protein sequence: CASSLPLTGGEGAFF.

The table lists this clone with a few counts. V and J are TRBV6-5 and TRBJ1-5; possibly TRBD1 for D (6 bases). The V gene's germline CDR1 is MNHEY and CDR2 SVGAGI. This CDR3 spans 15 amino acids. Trimming left V 5 bases short and J 2 bases short, with 13 bases between. CDR3 nucleotides: TGTGCCAGCAGTCCCAGGGGTCGGGGCAATCAGCCCCAGCATTTT. This encodes CASSPRGRGNQPQHF.

This clone was counted only a few times. The genes are TRBV7-3 and TRBJ2-5; the D gene is possibly TRBD2 (6 bases). V lost 6 bases to trimming and J lost 1 base, with 15 bases between them. The CDR3 consists of 15 residues. Germline CDR1 is SGHTA and CDR2 is FQGTGA. This chain's CDR3 is CASSQTGLIQETQYF. The CDR3 DNA follows: TGTGCCAGCAGTCAAACGGGACTGATCCAAGAGACCCAGTACTTC.